Shown below are 11 T cell receptor beta chains from a single sample sequenced in a study of cytomegalovirus exposure and HLA in healthy donors. Amplification used 60 Vbeta primers and 13 Jbeta primers. TCRdb's copy holds only in-frame clones and misses some; the assay was immunoSEQ multiplex PCR. The data show fewer than 150,000 clones, around 80% seen once. Sequencing was performed on PBMCs. These receptors all come from a man aged 40-50 years in good health and CMV-seropositive.

The chain joins TRBV29-1 to TRBJ1-4, with D unclear. V was shortened by 7 bases and J by 0 bases, with 12 bases between the two germline ends. There are 14 residues in the CDR3. CDR1 and CDR2 (germline): SQVTM, ANQGSEA. This CDR3 is CSGAGGATNEKLFF. CDR3 coding DNA: TGCAGCGGGGCAGGAGGTGCAACTAATGAAAAACTGTTTTTT.

This chain connects TRBV9 to TRBJ2-1; possible D gene TRBD2, 6 bases. V gave up 2 bases and J gave up 8 bases, with 14 bases separating them. CDR3 length: 14 amino acids. The V gene's germline CDR1 is SGDLS and CDR2 YYNGEE. For the CDR3, the DNA is TGTGCCAGCAGCGTGCTGACTAGACAAGATGAGCAGTTCTTC. Protein sequence: CASSVLTRQDEQFF.

Here the CDR3 DNA reads TGCGCCAGCAGCCAAAGACTAGCGGGGGCCAGCTACGAGCAGTACTTC. This encodes CASSQRLAGASYEQYF. The genes are TRBV4-3 and TRBJ2-7, with TRBD2 identical over 12 bases. This CDR3 comprises 16 residues. Germline CDR1 LGHNA, CDR2 YSLEER. With 2 bases clipped from V and 3 bases from J, the junction kept 5 bases outside the gene matches.

The chain employs TRBV5-5 and TRBJ1-2; no firm D call. The V end lost 0 bases, the J end lost 4 bases, and 7 bases lay between the germline ends. This CDR3 is built from 13 residues. CDR1 SGHKS and CDR2 YYEKEE come from the germline V gene (reference sequence). CDR3 protein: CASSLESSYGYTF. In nucleotides, the CDR3 is TGTGCCAGCAGCTTGGAAAGCTCCTATGGCTACACCTTC.

This clone has a handful of counts. This chain uses TRBV30 with TRBJ1-2, with D unclear. Germline assignment: CDR1 GTSNPN and CDR2 SVGIG (reference sequence). V was shortened by 2 bases and J by 2 bases, with 9 bases between the two germline ends. This CDR3 has 13 amino acids. Written as DNA, the CDR3 is TGTGCCTGGAGTCCCGGGAAGAACTATGGCTACACCTTC. Amino acid sequence: CAWSPGKNYGYTF.

The chain has TRBV11-3 and TRBJ2-7; 9 nucleotides match TRBD2. The J segment lost 7 bases and the V segment lost 5 bases, leaving 18 bases of the junction unmatched. Germline V gene lookup returns CDR1 SGHNT and CDR2 YENEEA. This CDR3 is built from 17 residues. This CDR3 is CASSRPGASGAPGEQYF. DNA for the CDR3: TGTGCCAGCAGCCGCCCCGGAGCTAGCGGGGCCCCAGGAGAGCAGTACTTC.

The chain is built from TRBV11-1 and TRBJ2-3; 8 nucleotides agree with TRBD1. The ends lost 3 bases at V and 14 bases at J; junction bases unmatched: 13. The CDR3 is made up of 14 amino acids. Germline loops: CDR1 SGHAT, CDR2 FQDESV (reference sequence). CDR3 protein: CASSLSPGQARTYF. DNA of the CDR3: TGTGCCAGCAGCTTGTCCCCGGGACAGGCCCGAACGTATTTT.

This clone was observed a single time. The chain joins TRBV2 to TRBJ1-4; TRBD1 is a possible D gene (5 bases). Trimming pared 6 bases from V and 1 base from J, leaving 15 bases between. The CDR3 totals 16 residues. Per the germline V gene, CDR1 is SNHLY and CDR2 is FYNNEI. CDR3 amino acids: CASSAIDSRTNEKLFF. The CDR3 coding sequence is TGTGCCAGCAGCGCAATAGACAGTAGAACTAATGAAAAACTGTTTTTT. Using reference TRBV2 and TRBJ1-4 for the parts outside the CDR3, the full variable domain is EPEVTQTPSHQVTQMGQEVILRCVPISNHLYFYWYRQILGQKVEFLVSFYNNEISEKSEIFDDQFSVERPDGSNFTLKIRSTKLEDSAMYFCASSAIDSRTNEKLFFGSGTQLSVL.

This chain joins TRBV29-1 and TRBJ2-5; D perhaps matches TRBD2 (6 bases). V shed 3 bases and J shed 11 bases, with 22 bases lying between them. The CDR3 length is 14 residues. The germline CDR1 and CDR2 sequences are SQVTM and ANQGSEA. CDR3 in amino acids: CSVEKGPGSGEQYF. CDR3 bases: TGCAGCGTTGAGAAGGGACCGGGTTCGGGGGAGCAGTACTTC.

The rearrangement joins TRBV5-6 to TRBJ1-5; 9 bases are a match to TRBD1. This CDR3 contains 16 residues. Trimming took 3 bases from V and 3 from J; bases not matched to a gene: 7. Germline-derived CDR1 and CDR2 are SGHDT and YYEEEE. Here the CDR3 reads CASSSNRDRDNQPQHF. The CDR3 DNA follows: TGTGCCAGCAGCTCCAACCGGGACAGGGACAATCAGCCCCAGCATTTT.

This chain links TRBV5-6 with TRBJ1-1, with a weak D call TRBD1 (6 bases). V lost 2 bases and J 6 bases, leaving 11 bases between the germline ends. Germline V gene data show CDR1 as SGHDT and CDR2 as YYEEEE. The length of the CDR3 is 13 residues. CDR3 bases: TGTGCCAGCAGCTTCGGGGGGGGGCCTGAAGCTTTCTTT. Protein product: CASSFGGGPEAFF. Together with reference TRBV5-6 and TRBJ1-1, the CDR3 gives the full variable domain: DAGVTQSPTHLIKTRGQQVTLRCSPKSGHDTVSWYQQALGQGPQFIFQYYEEEERQRGNFPDRFSGHQFPNYSSELNVNALLLGDSALYLCASSFGGGPEAFFGQGTRLTVV.